These 18 T cell receptor beta chains were sequenced from one sample in a study of response to subunit inactivated influenza vaccine. TCRdb re-called the RT-PCR reads with MiXCR, one entry per CDR3 protein. This sample has fewer than 700,000 distinct CDR3 sequences, with 10% to 15% found just once. The sequencing here drew on PBMCs from blood, taken roughly 6 weeks after vaccination. These receptors all stem from a man between 50 and 59 years old who received an inactivated influenza vaccine.

This chain links TRBV7-2 with TRBJ2-7, with 11 bases identical to TRBD2. Looked up from germline, CDR1 is SGHTA and CDR2 is FQGNSA. CDR3 length: 16 residues. Trimming removed 1 base from V and 3 bases from J; junction bases left unmatched: 5. As DNA, the CDR3 is TGTGCCAGCAGCTTAGGTAGCGGGAGGGTGTTCTACGAGCAGTACTTC. It codes for CASSLGSGRVFYEQYF.

The genes are TRBV28 and TRBJ1-2; 7 bases align to TRBD1. The CDR3 has 15 residues. The V gene end was trimmed by 5 bases and the J gene end by 7 bases; junction bases not matched to a gene: 13. Germline lookup yields CDR1 MDHEN and CDR2 SYDVKM. The CDR3 protein is CASSEQSTDRVGYTF. The CDR3 nucleotides are TGTGCCAGCAGTGAACAGTCAACCGACAGGGTTGGCTACACCTTC.

V and J are TRBV5-1 and TRBJ2-2; D gene uncertain. Trimming took off 6 bases at V and 0 bases at J, with 12 bases between the two ends. The CDR3 is 15 residues long. The germline CDR1 and CDR2 sequences are SGHRS and YFSETQ. The CDR3 reads CASKLLATNTGELFF. CDR3 nucleotides: TGCGCCAGCAAGTTGCTCGCCACGAACACCGGGGAGCTGTTTTTT.

This clonotype was seen repeatedly, ten times or more. The chain recombines TRBV29-1 with TRBJ2-2, with a weak D call TRBD1 (6 bases). Germline assignment: CDR1 SQVTM and CDR2 ANQGSEA. Trimming cost V 5 bases and J 1 base, with 8 bases left between them. There are 13 residues in the CDR3. This CDR3 is CSVNRENTGELFF. CDR3 in DNA: TGCAGCGTTAACAGGGAGAACACCGGGGAGCTGTTTTTT.

The rearrangement joins TRBV18 to TRBJ2-3; no clear D. This CDR3 comprises 14 residues. Per the germline V gene, CDR1 is KGHSH and CDR2 is LQKENI. Trimming removed 0 bases from V and 4 bases from J, with 8 bases in between. The CDR3 here is CASSPPSVADTQYF. As DNA, the CDR3 is TGTGCCAGCTCACCACCCTCAGTAGCAGATACGCAGTATTTT.

This clonotype was counted ten times or more. The chain recombines TRBV5-1 with TRBJ2-7; no reliable D call. This CDR3 region has 12 residues. From germline, CDR1 is SGHRS and CDR2 YFSETQ. Trimming took 1 base from V and 5 from J, leaving 7 bases between them. For the CDR3, the DNA is TGCGCCAGCAGCTTGTTTCGGGACGAGCAGTACTTC. Amino acid sequence: CASSLFRDEQYF. Filled out from reference TRBV5-1 and TRBJ2-7, the complete variable domain reads KAGVTQTPRYLIKTRGQQVTLSCSPISGHRSVSWYQQTPGQGLQFLFEYFSETQRNKGNFPGRFSGRQFSNSRSEMNVSTLELGDSALYLCASSLFRDEQYFGPGTRLTVT.

In this sample, this clonotype turned up many times. This chain links TRBV3-1 with TRBJ2-7; TRBD2 matches at 7 bases. V trimming: 1 base; J trimming: 1 base; junction bases outside the gene matches: 1. In germline, CDR1 is LGHDT, CDR2 YNNKEL (reference sequence). This CDR3 has 14 residues. CDR3: CASSQGTRSYEQYF. The CDR3 DNA reads TGTGCCAGCAGCCAAGGGACTAGGTCCTACGAGCAGTACTTC.

This clonotype came up a few times. V gene TRBV4-3 combines with J gene TRBJ2-5; either TRBD1 or TRBD2 may fit D (6 bases each). Germline-derived CDR1 and CDR2 are LGHNA and YSLEER. The CDR3 consists of 17 residues. The V end lost 2 bases, the J end lost 5 bases, and 21 bases lay between the germline ends. CDR3 sequence reads: CASSQFPLFRGRETQYF. The CDR3 DNA sequence: TGCGCCAGCAGCCAATTCCCCCTTTTCCGGGGGCGCGAGACCCAGTACTTC.

This clonotype was seen at least ten times. This chain uses TRBV7-2 with TRBJ2-1; 7 bases line up with TRBD2. CDR1 and CDR2 from the germline V gene are SGHTA and FQGNSA. V was clipped by 5 bases and J by 8 bases; unmatched bases: 9. The CDR3 is 14 amino acids. The CDR3 DNA is TGTGCCAGCAGCCCCAGGACTAGAGGCGATGAGCAGTTCTTC. This translates into CASSPRTRGDEQFF. Supplemented by reference TRBV7-2 and TRBJ2-1, the full variable domain reads GAGVSQSPSNKVTEKGKDVELRCDPISGHTALYWYRQSLGQGLEFLIYFQGNSAPDKSGLPSDRFSAERTGGSVSTLTIQRTQQEDSAVYLCASSPRTRGDEQFFGPGTRLTVL.

This chain connects TRBV20-1 to TRBJ2-5; D not certain. This CDR3 contains 14 residues. The V gene lost 3 bases and the J gene lost 2 bases, with 13 bases spanning the gap. From germline, CDR1 is DFQATT and CDR2 SNEGSKA (reference sequence). CDR3: CSASSGRLQETQYF. For the CDR3, the DNA is TGCAGTGCTAGTTCCGGGCGCCTACAAGAGACCCAGTACTTC.

V is TRBV28 and J is TRBJ2-4; no clear D. The CDR3 has 13 residues. Trimming left V 3 bases short and J 9 bases short, with 12 bases between. The germline gives CDR1 MDHEN, CDR2 SYDVKM. This chain's CDR3 is CASSFGQPGIQYF. In nucleotides, the CDR3 is TGTGCCAGCAGTTTTGGGCAACCGGGCATTCAGTACTTC.

This clonotype was counted between two and nine times. The V gene is TRBV12-3 or TRBV12-4, the J gene TRBJ2-7, with a weak D call TRBD1 (5 bases). The CDR3 is 14 amino acids. Trimming shortened V by 7 bases and J by 2 bases, and 15 bases separated the two germline ends. The CDR3 is CASTHGRAAYEQYF. CDR3 bases: TGTGCCAGCACCCACGGCAGGGCCGCCTACGAGCAGTACTTC.

V usage is TRBV11-2 and J usage is TRBJ2-1, with 13 bases that match TRBD2. J lost 5 bases, V lost 1 base, and 5 bases had no gene match. The CDR3 is 17 amino acids. CDR1 and CDR2 from the germline V gene are SGHAT and FQNNGV. Here the CDR3 DNA reads TGTGCCAGCAGCTTAGGACTAGCGGGGGGATCCAACAATGAGCAGTTCTTC. Its translation: CASSLGLAGGSNNEQFF.

The chain has TRBV13 and TRBJ1-3, with unresolved D. Germline assignment: CDR1 PRHDT and CDR2 FYEKMQ (reference sequence). V lost 6 bases to trimming and J lost 5 bases, with 11 bases between them. This CDR3 comprises 13 residues. Here the CDR3 reads CASRSLARNTIYF. The CDR3 nucleotides read TGTGCCAGCAGGTCCCTAGCAAGAAACACCATATATTTT. Full variable domain (rest looked up from reference TRBV13 and TRBJ1-3): AAGVIQSPRHLIKEKRETATLKCYPIPRHDTVYWYQQGPGQDPQFLISFYEKMQSDKGSIPDRFSAQQFSDYHSELNMSSLELGDSALYFCASRSLARNTIYFGEGSWLTVV.

This clonotype was counted ten times or more. The chain links TRBV7-9 to TRBJ2-1; the D call may be TRBD1 or TRBD2 (5 bases each). CDR3 length equals 16 residues. With 1 base removed from V and 5 bases from J, the gap between germline ends came to 15 bases. Germline V gene data show CDR1 as SEHNR and CDR2 as FQNEAQ (reference sequence). CDR3 nucleotides: TGTGCCAGCAGCTTAGGCCCGAGGGGCGCGAACAATGAGCAGTTCTTC. It translates to CASSLGPRGANNEQFF.

This clonotype came up a few times. The chain is built from TRBV7-8 and TRBJ2-1; D unclear. Germline V gene sequence: CDR1 SGHVS, CDR2 FQNEAQ. This CDR3 comprises 15 residues. Trimming cost V 3 bases and J 2 bases, with 11 bases left between them. CDR3 sequence (DNA): TGTGCCAGCAGCTTCGGAGAACCCCCCTACAATGAGCAGTTCTTC. It is translated as CASSFGEPPYNEQFF.

The chain recombines TRBV7-3 with TRBJ2-1; weak D call: TRBD2 (6 bases). Germline V lookup: CDR1 SGHTA, CDR2 FQGTGA. The CDR3 spans 15 residues. Trimming removed 2 bases from V and 2 bases from J, with 10 bases in between. CDR3: CASSLAGITYNEQFF. In DNA form, the CDR3 reads TGTGCCAGCAGCTTAGCGGGGATCACCTACAATGAGCAGTTCTTC.

This clonotype was counted at least ten times. The J gene is TRBJ1-2, the V gene TRBV12-3 or TRBV12-4; TRBD1 matches 11 bases. The CDR3 sequence is 13 residues long. Trimming cost V 6 bases and J 7 bases; bases outside gene matches: 4. The CDR3 sequence: CASSRTGGGGYTF. The CDR3 DNA reads as TGTGCCAGCAGCAGGACAGGGGGCGGTGGCTACACCTTC.